This T cell receptor (gamma chain) was found in a study of gammadelta T cells in human blood. The CDR3 length is 11 residues. CDR1 and CDR2 from the germline V gene are EGSNGY and YDSYNSKV. TCRdb re-called clones from the RT-PCR reads using CATT. The table includes approximately 400 gamma-chain clones, about 8.4% detected once. A word on this clone: The protein given by TCRdb reflects a much larger clone and differs at residue 10 from this DNA's translation, likely from a read error; the protein shown is the DNA's translation.

The TCR sequence derives from a newborn. The sample taken for sequencing was non-Vgamma9Vdelta2 gamma-delta T cells from cord blood. The chain recombines TRGV2 with TRGJ1 or TRGJ2. CDR3 nucleotide sequence: TGTGCCACCTGGGACGGTACTAAGAAAATCTTT. Protein: CATWDGTKKIF.